The clone carrying this T cell receptor (beta chain) was seen more than once but under ten times. Its target is unknown. Primers used in a second PCR of roughly 6 to 12 cycles were a sample-barcoded 5' primer and a J-beta primer mix. TCRdb ran MiXCR on the 5' RACE reads and lists one entry per CDR3 protein. The table includes roughly 1,700,000 distinct CDR3 sequences, under 30% detected once. The sample comes from a study of blood T cells in healthy people across ages. Study results and limitations: Diversity was estimated from one million T cells, and these estimates were considered underestimates.

The clonotype was recovered from a woman aged 30 to 39 in good health. The specimen was blood.

The DNA of the CDR3 is TGTGCCAGCAGCAAACTACTAGCGAGCACAGATACGCAGTATTTT. As protein: CASSKLLASTDTQYF. The rearrangement links TRBV2 to TRBJ2-3, with 7 bases fitting TRBD2. Germline V CDR1 and CDR2: SNHLY, FYNNEI. The CDR3 loop spans 15 amino acids. J was trimmed by 0 bases and V by 6 bases; bases with no gene match: 6.